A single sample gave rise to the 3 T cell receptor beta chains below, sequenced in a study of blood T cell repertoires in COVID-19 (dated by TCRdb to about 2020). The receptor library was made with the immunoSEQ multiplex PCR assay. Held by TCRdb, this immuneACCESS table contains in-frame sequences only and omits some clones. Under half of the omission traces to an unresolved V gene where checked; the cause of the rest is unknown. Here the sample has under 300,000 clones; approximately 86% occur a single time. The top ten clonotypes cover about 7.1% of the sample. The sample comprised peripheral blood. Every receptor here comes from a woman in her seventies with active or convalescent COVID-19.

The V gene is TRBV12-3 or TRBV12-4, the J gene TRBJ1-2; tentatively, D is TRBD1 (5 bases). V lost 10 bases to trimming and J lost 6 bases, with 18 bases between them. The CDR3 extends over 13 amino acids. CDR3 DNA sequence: TGTGCCACCCGGGGGAGGGGCGAAGATGGCTACACCTTC. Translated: CATRGRGEDGYTF.

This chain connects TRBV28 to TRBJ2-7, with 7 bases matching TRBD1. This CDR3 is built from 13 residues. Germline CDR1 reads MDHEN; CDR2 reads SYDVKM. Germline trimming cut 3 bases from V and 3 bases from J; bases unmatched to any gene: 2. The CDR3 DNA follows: TGTGCCAGCAGTTTCTGGGACAGCTACGAGCAGTACTTC. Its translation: CASSFWDSYEQYF.

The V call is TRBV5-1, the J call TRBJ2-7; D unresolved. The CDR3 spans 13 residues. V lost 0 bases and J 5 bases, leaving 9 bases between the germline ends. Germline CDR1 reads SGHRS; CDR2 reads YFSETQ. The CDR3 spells CASSLAMTNEQYF. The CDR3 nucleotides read TGCGCCAGCAGCTTGGCCATGACAAACGAGCAGTACTTC.